The rows below give T cell receptor beta chains drawn from one sample of a study of blood T cell repertoires in COVID-19. Measured with immunoSEQ multiplex PCR; TCRdb has only the in-frame clones, and not every one. The sample holds roughly 190,000 clones, more than 80% seen once. The specimen was peripheral blood. The receptors originated from a woman in her sixties or seventies with acute or convalescent COVID-19. The CDR3 runs from the conserved cysteine through the conserved F or W. The order of the fields is V gene, D gene, J gene, clone size, CDR3 protein, CDR3 DNA. The D gene is left open where the match is weak. Clone size is not always given. Where it is, it says once, few, many or a class for expanded clones.

TRBV19	NA	TRBJ1-3	NA	CASSTGSSGNTIYF	TGTGCCAGTAGCACGGGGAGCTCTGGAAACACCATATATTTT
TRBV6-4	NA	TRBJ2-6	NA	CASREVPSGANVLTF	TGTGCCAGCAGGGAGGTCCCCTCTGGGGCCAACGTCCTGACTTTC
TRBV19	TRBD2	TRBJ2-7	NA	CASSTLAGVPYEQYF	TGTGCCAGTAGTACTTTAGCGGGAGTGCCCTACGAGCAGTACTTC
TRBV2	TRBD2	TRBJ2-1	NA	CASSEGISGINEQFF	TGTGCCAGCAGTGAGGGAATTAGCGGGATAAATGAGCAGTTCTTC
TRBV11-3	NA	TRBJ1-6	NA	CASRQSLGSNSPLHF	TGTGCCAGCAGACAATCTCTAGGTAGCAATTCACCCCTCCACTTT
TRBV7-8	NA	TRBJ2-3	NA	CASRRRGADTQYF	TGTGCCAGCAGGAGACGAGGCGCAGATACGCAGTATTTT
TRBV24-1	NA	TRBJ1-2	NA	CATSDGEGYTF	TGTGCCACCAGTGATGGAGAAGGCTACACCTTC
TRBV7-6	NA	TRBJ1-1	NA	CASSSGQSFEAFF	TGTGCCAGCAGCTCTGGACAGAGCTTTGAAGCTTTCTTT
TRBV19	TRBD1	TRBJ1-1	NA	CASSIRGPSPEAFF	TGTGCCAGTAGTATCAGGGGGCCATCGCCTGAAGCTTTCTTT
TRBV12-3/TRBV12-4	NA	TRBJ1-1	NA	CASTMQANTEAFF	TGTGCCAGCACAATGCAGGCGAACACTGAAGCTTTCTTT
TRBV9	TRBD1	TRBJ1-1	NA	CASSPGQGDVEAFF	TGTGCCAGTTCACCGGGACAGGGTGATGTTGAAGCTTTCTTT
TRBV29-1	TRBD1	TRBJ1-6	NA	CSVGQGGDSPLHF	TGCAGCGTGGGACAGGGGGGTGATTCACCCCTCCACTTT
TRBV30	NA	TRBJ1-2	NA	CAWSRGYGYTF	TGTGCCTGGAGTAGGGGGTATGGCTACACCTTC
TRBV10-3	NA	TRBJ1-5	NA	CAISEVDSARRPQHF	TGTGCCATCAGTGAAGTAGACTCCGCAAGAAGGCCCCAGCATTTT
TRBV28	TRBD2	TRBJ2-1	NA	CASSSGTSGSSYNEQFF	TGTGCCAGCAGTTCCGGGACTAGCGGGAGCTCCTACAATGAGCAGTTCTTC
TRBV3-1/TRBV3-2	NA	TRBJ1-2	NA	CASSSGPRYTF	TGTGCCAGCAGCTCAGGGCCCCGCTACACCTTC
TRBV9	TRBD1	TRBJ1-4	NA	CASSEGAATNEKLFF	TGTGCCAGCAGCGAGGGGGCGGCAACTAATGAAAAACTGTTTTTT
TRBV30	TRBD1	TRBJ1-2	NA	CAWAGRGYGYTF	TGTGCCTGGGCGGGCAGGGGGTATGGCTACACCTTC
TRBV28	NA	TRBJ1-5	NA	CASSTSGVSNQPQHF	TGTGCCAGCAGCACTTCGGGAGTTAGCAATCAGCCCCAGCATTTT
TRBV14	TRBD2	TRBJ2-3	NA	CASSQDQRAGVTQYF	TGTGCCAGCAGCCAAGATCAGCGAGCGGGAGTTACGCAGTATTTT
TRBV24-1	TRBD2	TRBJ2-1	NA	CATALAGGLNEQFF	TGTGCCACTGCACTAGCGGGAGGTCTTAATGAGCAGTTCTTC
TRBV5-1	NA	TRBJ1-1	NA	CASSPTGHTEAFF	TGCGCCAGCAGCCCTACAGGGCATACTGAAGCTTTCTTT
TRBV27	TRBD1	TRBJ2-1	NA	CASGGDRGYNEQFF	TGTGCCAGCGGTGGGGACAGGGGATACAATGAGCAGTTCTTC
TRBV10-3	NA	TRBJ2-1	NA	CAISVNQLDEQFF	TGTGCCATCAGTGTTAACCAGTTGGATGAGCAGTTCTTC
TRBV3-1/TRBV3-2	TRBD1	TRBJ1-1	few	CASSPLPQGVNTEAFF	TGTGCCAGCAGCCCACTCCCGCAGGGGGTGAACACTGAAGCTTTCTTT
TRBV13	TRBD2	TRBJ2-1	NA	CASSSSGRVLNEQFF	TGTGCCAGCAGCTCTAGCGGGAGGGTGTTGAATGAGCAGTTCTTC
TRBV28	TRBD2	TRBJ2-7	NA	CASSSIAGARNYEQYF	TGTGCCAGCAGTTCCATAGCGGGAGCCCGTAACTACGAGCAGTACTTC
TRBV18	TRBD1	TRBJ1-5	NA	CASSPGQVGSNQPQHF	TGTGCCAGCTCACCTGGACAGGTTGGAAGCAATCAGCCCCAGCATTTT
TRBV2	TRBD1	TRBJ2-2	NA	CASSGQGLLTGELFF	TGTGCCAGCAGTGGACAGGGCCTACTCACCGGGGAGCTGTTTTTT
TRBV30	NA	TRBJ2-1	once	CAWVSGNEQFF	TGTGCCTGGGTTAGCGGCAATGAGCAGTTCTTC
TRBV24-1	TRBD2	TRBJ2-1	NA	CATGRGGLARDNEQFF	TGTGCCACCGGGAGGGGTGGACTAGCGCGCGACAATGAGCAGTTCTTC
TRBV7-9	NA	TRBJ1-3	NA	CASSLEGSGNTIYF	TGTGCCAGCAGCTTGGAGGGCTCTGGAAACACCATATATTTT
TRBV5-1	TRBD1	TRBJ1-5	NA	CASRDRINQPQHF	TGCGCCAGCAGGGACAGGATCAATCAGCCCCAGCATTTT
TRBV7-6	TRBD2	TRBJ2-3	NA	CASSLGTSGHTDTQYF	TGTGCCAGCAGCTTGGGGACTAGCGGACACACAGATACGCAGTATTTT
TRBV27	TRBD1	TRBJ1-2	few	CASSPQGQGARGYTF	TGTGCCAGCAGTCCCCAGGGACAGGGGGCGCGGGGCTACACCTTC
TRBV5-1	NA	TRBJ2-1	NA	CASHRGYNEQFF	TGCGCCAGTCACCGGGGATACAATGAGCAGTTCTTC
TRBV18	TRBD1	TRBJ1-2	few	CASSLTGDGYTF	TGTGCCAGCTCACTGACAGGGGATGGCTACACCTTC
TRBV19	NA	TRBJ1-2	NA	CASSLGEGYGYTF	TGTGCCAGTAGTCTTGGAGAGGGCTATGGCTACACCTTC
TRBV5-5	TRBD1	TRBJ1-4	NA	CASSLRDRVTNEKLFF	TGTGCCAGCAGCTTAAGGGACAGGGTAACTAATGAAAAACTGTTTTTT
TRBV2	TRBD1	TRBJ2-3	NA	CASSEDRGADTQYF	TGTGCCAGCAGTGAGGACAGGGGTGCAGATACGCAGTATTTT
TRBV4-2	TRBD2	TRBJ2-2	once	CASSQAGLAGGSGELFF	TGTGCCAGCAGCCAAGCGGGACTAGCGGGAGGTTCCGGGGAGCTGTTTTTT
TRBV19	TRBD1	TRBJ2-4	NA	CASSLQGGQNIQYF	TGTGCCAGTAGTCTACAGGGGGGACAAAACATTCAGTACTTC
TRBV3-1/TRBV3-2	NA	TRBJ2-1	NA	CASSPRQGNEQFF	TGTGCCAGCAGCCCCAGGCAGGGCAATGAGCAGTTCTTC
TRBV6-2/TRBV6-3	NA	TRBJ2-1	few	CASSYGPGLSYNEQFF	TGTGCCAGCAGTTACGGCCCTGGACTCTCCTACAATGAGCAGTTCTTC
TRBV7-2	NA	TRBJ1-1	once	CASSLAWVGDTEAFF	TGTGCCAGCAGCTTAGCGTGGGTAGGGGACACTGAAGCTTTCTTT
TRBV5-1	NA	TRBJ1-4	NA	CASSLGSTGSGEKLFF	TGCGCCAGCAGCTTGGGGTCTACAGGGTCCGGTGAAAAACTGTTTTTT
TRBV2	TRBD1	TRBJ1-2	NA	CASRTGEEGYTF	TGTGCCAGCAGAACAGGGGAGGAGGGCTACACCTTC
TRBV5-8	TRBD1	TRBJ2-3	NA	CASSSYRDRGDTQYF	TGTGCCAGCAGCTCGTACCGGGACAGGGGCGATACGCAGTATTTT
TRBV7-8	NA	TRBJ1-2	NA	CASSLGHTNYGYTF	TGTGCCAGCAGCTTGGGACACACTAACTATGGCTACACCTTC
TRBV28	NA	TRBJ2-1	NA	CASSLRSNEQFF	TGTGCCAGCAGCCTACGATCGAATGAGCAGTTCTTC
TRBV5-8	NA	TRBJ2-2	once	CASSAGLSGGTGELFF	TGTGCCAGCAGCGCGGGACTCTCTGGGGGCACCGGGGAGCTGTTTTTT
TRBV25-1	NA	TRBJ1-6	NA	CASSELGGGSPLHF	TGTGCCAGCAGTGAATTGGGGGGTGGATCACCCCTCCACTTT
TRBV9	NA	TRBJ1-5	NA	CASSVGLGGGDQPQHF	TGTGCCAGCAGCGTAGGGTTAGGTGGAGGAGATCAGCCCCAGCATTTT
TRBV19	TRBD2	TRBJ2-7	NA	CASSSGTTISEQYF	TGTGCCAGTAGTTCCGGGACTACAATCTCCGAGCAGTACTTC